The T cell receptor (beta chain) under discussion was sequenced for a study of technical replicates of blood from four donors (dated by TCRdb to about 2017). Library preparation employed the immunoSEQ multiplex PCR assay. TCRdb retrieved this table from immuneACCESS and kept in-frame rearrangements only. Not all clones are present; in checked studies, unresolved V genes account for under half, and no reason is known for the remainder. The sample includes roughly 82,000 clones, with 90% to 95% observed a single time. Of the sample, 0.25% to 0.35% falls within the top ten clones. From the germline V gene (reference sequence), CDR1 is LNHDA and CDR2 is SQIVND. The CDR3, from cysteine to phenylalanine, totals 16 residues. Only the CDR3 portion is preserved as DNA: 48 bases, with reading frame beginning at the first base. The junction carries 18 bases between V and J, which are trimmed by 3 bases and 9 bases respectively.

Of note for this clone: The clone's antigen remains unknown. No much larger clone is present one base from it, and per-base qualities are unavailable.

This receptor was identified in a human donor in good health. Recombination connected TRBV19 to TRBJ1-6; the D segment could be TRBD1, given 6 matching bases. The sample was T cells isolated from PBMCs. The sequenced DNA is TGTGCCAGTAGTATCTTTGGGGGCGCAAAGGTTTCACCCCTCCACTTT. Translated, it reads CASSIFGGAKVSPLHF.